This T cell receptor (beta chain) originates from a study of vaccination and CD4 T cells after COVID-19. Study-wide context: Overlapping peptides of the spike proteins of SARS-CoV-2, HCoV-NL63, HCoV-OC43 and HCoV-229E were used for cell stimulation.

Treatment in this sample: approximately 10-day PBMC culture with coronavirus spike peptide pools or control peptides (ViraFEST assay). The Oncomine TCR Beta short-read assay generated sequence data from the DNA of cultured CD4+ T cells. CD4+ T cells were cultured, and genomic DNA was extracted from them. TCRdb reprocessed the PCR reads with MiXCR, giving one entry per CDR3 protein. The repertoire holds 20,000 to 25,000 distinct CDR3 sequences, around two fifths seen once, with around 13% in the top ten. About this clonotype itself: Its matching antigen is unknown.

Germline-derived CDR1 and CDR2 are SGHDN and FVKESK. This CDR3 has 15 amino acids. V dropped 1 base and J dropped 4; count of bases not matched to a gene: 4. The TCR originated in a human donor who had recovered from COVID-19. This chain links TRBV14 with TRBJ2-1; 7 bases are a match to TRBD2. Sequencing was done on a sample of CD4+ T cells from blood, cultured in vitro. CDR3 amino acids: CASSQGDYPYNEQFF. In nucleotides, the CDR3 is TGTGCCAGCAGCCAAGGGGACTACCCATACAATGAGCAGTTCTTC.